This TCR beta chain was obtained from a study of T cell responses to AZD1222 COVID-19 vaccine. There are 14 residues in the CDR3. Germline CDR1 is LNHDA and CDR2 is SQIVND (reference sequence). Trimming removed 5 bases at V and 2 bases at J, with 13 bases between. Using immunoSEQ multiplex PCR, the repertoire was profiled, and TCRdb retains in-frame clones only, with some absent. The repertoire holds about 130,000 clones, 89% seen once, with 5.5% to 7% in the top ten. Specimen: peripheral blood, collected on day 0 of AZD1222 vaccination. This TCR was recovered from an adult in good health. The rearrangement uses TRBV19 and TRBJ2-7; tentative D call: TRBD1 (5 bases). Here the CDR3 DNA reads TGTGCCAGTAGTGACAGAACTGCCACCTACGAGCAGTACTTC. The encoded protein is CASSDRTATYEQYF.